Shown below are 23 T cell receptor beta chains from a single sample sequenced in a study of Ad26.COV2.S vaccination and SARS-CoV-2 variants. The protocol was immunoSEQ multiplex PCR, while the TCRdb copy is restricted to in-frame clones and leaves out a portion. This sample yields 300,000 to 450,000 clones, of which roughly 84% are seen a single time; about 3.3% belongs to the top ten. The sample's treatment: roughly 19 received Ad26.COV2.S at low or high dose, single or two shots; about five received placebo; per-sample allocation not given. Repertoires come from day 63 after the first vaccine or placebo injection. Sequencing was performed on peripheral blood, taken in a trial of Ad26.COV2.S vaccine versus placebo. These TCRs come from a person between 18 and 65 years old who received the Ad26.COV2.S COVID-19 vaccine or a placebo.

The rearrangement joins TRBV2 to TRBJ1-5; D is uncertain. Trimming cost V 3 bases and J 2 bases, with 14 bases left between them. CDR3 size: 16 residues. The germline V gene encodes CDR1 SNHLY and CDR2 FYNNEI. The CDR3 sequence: CASSEGRVVGNQPQHF. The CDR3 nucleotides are TGTGCCAGCAGTGAGGGTAGGGTAGTTGGCAATCAGCCCCAGCATTTT. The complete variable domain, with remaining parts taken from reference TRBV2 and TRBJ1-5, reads EPEVTQTPSHQVTQMGQEVILRCVPISNHLYFYWYRQILGQKVEFLVSFYNNEISEKSEIFDDQFSVERPDGSNFTLKIRSTKLEDSAMYFCASSEGRVVGNQPQHFGDGTRLSIL.

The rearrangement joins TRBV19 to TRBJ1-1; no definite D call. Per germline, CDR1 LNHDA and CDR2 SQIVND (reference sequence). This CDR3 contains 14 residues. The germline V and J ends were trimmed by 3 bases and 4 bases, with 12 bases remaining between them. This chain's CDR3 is CASSILFGSTEAFF. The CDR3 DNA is TGTGCCAGTAGTATCCTGTTCGGGAGCACTGAAGCTTTCTTT.

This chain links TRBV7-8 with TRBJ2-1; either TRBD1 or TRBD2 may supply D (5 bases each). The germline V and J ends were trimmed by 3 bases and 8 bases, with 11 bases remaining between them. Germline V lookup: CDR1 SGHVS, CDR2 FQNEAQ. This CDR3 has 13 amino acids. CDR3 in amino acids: CASSFDMGDEQFF. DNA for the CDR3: TGTGCCAGCAGCTTCGACATGGGGGATGAGCAGTTCTTC.

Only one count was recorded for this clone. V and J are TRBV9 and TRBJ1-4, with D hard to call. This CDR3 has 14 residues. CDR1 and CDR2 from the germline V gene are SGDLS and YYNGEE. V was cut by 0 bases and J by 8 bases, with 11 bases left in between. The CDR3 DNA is TGTGCCAGCAGCGTAGAACCAGGTCTCGAAAAACTGTTTTTT. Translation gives CASSVEPGLEKLFF.

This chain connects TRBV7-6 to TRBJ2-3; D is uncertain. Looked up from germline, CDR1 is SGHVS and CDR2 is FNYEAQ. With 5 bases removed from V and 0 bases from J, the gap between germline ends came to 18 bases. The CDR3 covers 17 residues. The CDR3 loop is CASSIRGRGLSTDTQYF. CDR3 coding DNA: TGTGCCAGCAGCATAAGAGGTAGAGGCCTAAGCACAGATACGCAGTATTTT.

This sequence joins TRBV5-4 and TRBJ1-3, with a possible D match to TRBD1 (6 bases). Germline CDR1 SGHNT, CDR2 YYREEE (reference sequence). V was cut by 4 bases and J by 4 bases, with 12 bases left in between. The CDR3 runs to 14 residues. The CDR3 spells CASSRGGAGNTIYF. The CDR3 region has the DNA TGTGCCAGCAGCCGCGGGGGGGCGGGAAACACCATATATTTT.

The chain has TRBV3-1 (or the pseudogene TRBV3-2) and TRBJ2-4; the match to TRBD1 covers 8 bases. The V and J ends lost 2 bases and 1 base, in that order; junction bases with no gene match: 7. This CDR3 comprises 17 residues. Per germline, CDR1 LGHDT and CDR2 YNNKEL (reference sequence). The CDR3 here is CASSQPRGRAAKNIQYF. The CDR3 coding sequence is TGTGCCAGCAGCCAACCCAGGGGGCGGGCGGCCAAAAACATTCAGTACTTC.

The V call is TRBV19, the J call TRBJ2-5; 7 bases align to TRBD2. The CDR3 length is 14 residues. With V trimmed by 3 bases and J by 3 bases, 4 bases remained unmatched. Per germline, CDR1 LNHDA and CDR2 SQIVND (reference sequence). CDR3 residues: CASSIFRGEETQYF. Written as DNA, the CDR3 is TGTGCCAGTAGTATCTTTCGGGGGGAAGAGACCCAGTACTTC.

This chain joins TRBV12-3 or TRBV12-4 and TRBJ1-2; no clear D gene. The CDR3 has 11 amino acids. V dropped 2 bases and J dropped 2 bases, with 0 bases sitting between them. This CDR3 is CASSLNYGYTF. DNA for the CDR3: TGTGCCAGCAGTTTAAACTATGGCTACACCTTC.

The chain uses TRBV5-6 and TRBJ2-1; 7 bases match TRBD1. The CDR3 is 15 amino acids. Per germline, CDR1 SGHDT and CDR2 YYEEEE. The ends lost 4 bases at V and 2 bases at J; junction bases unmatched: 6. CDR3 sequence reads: CASSRNRGPYNEQFF. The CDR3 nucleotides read TGTGCCAGCAGCCGGAACAGGGGTCCCTACAATGAGCAGTTCTTC.

Here the CDR3 DNA reads TGTGCCAGCTCACGGACTAGCGGGGGGTACAATGAGCAGTTCTTC. This sequence encodes CASSRTSGGYNEQFF. This chain links TRBV18 with TRBJ2-1; 14 nucleotides agree with TRBD2. CDR1 and CDR2 (germline): KGHSH, LQKENI. The V and J ends lost 4 bases and 4 bases, in that order; junction bases with no gene match: 0. This CDR3 contains 15 residues.

CDR3 nucleotide sequence: TGTGCCAGCAGTTACTCGACGACACTTGAAGCTTTCTTT. It yields the protein CASSYSTTLEAFF. V and J are TRBV6-5 and TRBJ1-1; D remains ambiguous. CDR3 size: 13 residues. Germline loops: CDR1 MNHEY, CDR2 SVGAGI. Trimming cost V 0 bases and J 7 bases, with 9 bases left between them.

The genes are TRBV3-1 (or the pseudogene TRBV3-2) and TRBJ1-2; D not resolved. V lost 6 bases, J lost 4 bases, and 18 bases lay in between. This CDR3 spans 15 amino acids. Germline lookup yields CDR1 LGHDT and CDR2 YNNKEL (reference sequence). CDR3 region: CASRGRSAELYGYTF. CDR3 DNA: TGTGCCAGCAGAGGACGATCCGCAGAACTCTATGGCTACACCTTC.

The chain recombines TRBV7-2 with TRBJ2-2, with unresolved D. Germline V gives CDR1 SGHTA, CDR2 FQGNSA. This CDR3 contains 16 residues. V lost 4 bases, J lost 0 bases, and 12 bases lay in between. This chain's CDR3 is CASSWPGPSNTGELFF. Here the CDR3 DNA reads TGTGCCAGCAGCTGGCCCGGCCCCTCGAACACCGGGGAGCTGTTTTTT.

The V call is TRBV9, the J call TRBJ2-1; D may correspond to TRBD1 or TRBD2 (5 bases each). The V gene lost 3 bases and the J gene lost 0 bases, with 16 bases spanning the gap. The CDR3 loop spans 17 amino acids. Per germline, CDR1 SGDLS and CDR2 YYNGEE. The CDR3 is CASSGSGADVSYNEQFF. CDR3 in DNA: TGTGCCAGCAGCGGATCCGGGGCTGATGTCTCCTACAATGAGCAGTTCTTC.

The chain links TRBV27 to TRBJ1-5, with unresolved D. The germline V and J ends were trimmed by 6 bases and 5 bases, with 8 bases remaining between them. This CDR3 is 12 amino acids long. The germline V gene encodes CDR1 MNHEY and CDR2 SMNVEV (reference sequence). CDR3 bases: TGTGCCAGCAGCTCACCCCATCAGCCCCAGCATTTT. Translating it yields CASSSPHQPQHF.

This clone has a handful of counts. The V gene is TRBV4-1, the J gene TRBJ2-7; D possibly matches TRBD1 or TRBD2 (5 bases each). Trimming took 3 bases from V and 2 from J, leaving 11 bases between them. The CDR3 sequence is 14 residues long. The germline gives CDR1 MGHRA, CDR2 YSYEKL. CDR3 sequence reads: CASSQGVQAYEQYF. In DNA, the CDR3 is TGCGCCAGCAGCCAGGGGGTCCAGGCCTACGAGCAGTACTTC.

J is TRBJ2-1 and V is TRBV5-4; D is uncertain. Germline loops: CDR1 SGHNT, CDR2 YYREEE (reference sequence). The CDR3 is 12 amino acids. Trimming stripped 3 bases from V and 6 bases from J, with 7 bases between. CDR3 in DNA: TGTGCCAGCAGCTCCCAAGGCAATGAGCAGTTCTTC. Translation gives CASSSQGNEQFF.

The CDR3 DNA sequence: TGTGCCAGCAGCTTGACAGGGCTCTCCTACGAGCAGTACTTC. It translates to CASSLTGLSYEQYF. The chain links TRBV7-2 to TRBJ2-7, with 7 bases matching TRBD1. Germline values: CDR1 SGHTA, CDR2 FQGNSA. V was pared by 3 bases and J by 0 bases, with 2 bases of the junction left unmatched. The CDR3 runs to 14 residues.

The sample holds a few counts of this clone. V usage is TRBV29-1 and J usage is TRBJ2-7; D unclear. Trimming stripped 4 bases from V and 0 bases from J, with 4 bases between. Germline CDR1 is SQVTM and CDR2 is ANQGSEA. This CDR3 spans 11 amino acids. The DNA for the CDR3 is TGCAGCGTTGTTGTCTCCTACGAGCAGTACTTC. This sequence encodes CSVVVSYEQYF.

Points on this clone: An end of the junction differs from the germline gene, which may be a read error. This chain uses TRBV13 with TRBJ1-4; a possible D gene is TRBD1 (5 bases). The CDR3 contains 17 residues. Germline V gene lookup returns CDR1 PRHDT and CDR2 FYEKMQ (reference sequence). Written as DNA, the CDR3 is TGTGCCAGCAGCGTAGGTTATGTCGGGGGACCTATTGAAAAACTGTTTTTT. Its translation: CASSVGYVGGPIEKLFF.

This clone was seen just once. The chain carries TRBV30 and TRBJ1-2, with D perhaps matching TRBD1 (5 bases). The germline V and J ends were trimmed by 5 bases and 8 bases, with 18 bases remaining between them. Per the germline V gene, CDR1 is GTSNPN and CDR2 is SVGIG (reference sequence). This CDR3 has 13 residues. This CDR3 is CAWVIQGLRGYTF. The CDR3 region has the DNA TGTGCCTGGGTCATCCAGGGTCTCCGCGGCTACACCTTC.

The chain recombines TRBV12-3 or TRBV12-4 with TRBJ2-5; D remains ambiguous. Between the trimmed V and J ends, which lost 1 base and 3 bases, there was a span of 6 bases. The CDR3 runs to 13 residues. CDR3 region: CASSLDRKETQYF. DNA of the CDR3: TGTGCCAGCAGTTTAGACAGAAAAGAGACCCAGTACTTC.